This TCR beta chain was documented in a study of Graves' ophthalmopathy and Graves' hyperthyroidism. As the template, RNA transcripts were used to amplify TCR beta CDR3 regions. An initial RT-PCR round employing HTBI primers preceded a second-round multiplex PCR. TCRdb fed the multiplex PCR reads into MiXCR, producing one record per CDR3 protein. This table has about 620,000 distinct CDR3 sequences, 22% appearing once. CDR1 DFQATT and CDR2 SNEGSKA come from the germline V gene (reference sequence). The CDR3 runs 14 residues. This clonotype was seen a few times. Being one base from a much bigger clone, this may be a read error.

The sequencing input was peripheral blood. This receptor was taken from a woman between 18 and 29 years old with stable Graves' hyperthyroidism. Some clones in this sample may be carry-over from other donors' samples. The V call is TRBV20-1, the J call TRBJ2-5; D possibly corresponds to TRBD1 (8 bases). The CDR3 region has the DNA TGCAGTGCTAGAGATCACAGGGGGGGAGAGATCCAGTACTTC. Protein product: CSARDHRGGEIQYF.